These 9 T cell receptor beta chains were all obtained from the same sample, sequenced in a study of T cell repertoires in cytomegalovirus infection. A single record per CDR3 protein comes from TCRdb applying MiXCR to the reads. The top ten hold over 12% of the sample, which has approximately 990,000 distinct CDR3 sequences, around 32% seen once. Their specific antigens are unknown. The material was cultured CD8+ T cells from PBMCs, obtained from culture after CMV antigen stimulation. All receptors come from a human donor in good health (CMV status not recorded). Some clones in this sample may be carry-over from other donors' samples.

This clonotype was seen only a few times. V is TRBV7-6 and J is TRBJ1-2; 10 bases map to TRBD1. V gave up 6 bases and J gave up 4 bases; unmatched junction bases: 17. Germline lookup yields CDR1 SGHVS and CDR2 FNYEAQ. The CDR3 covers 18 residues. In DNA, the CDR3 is TGTGCCAGCAGAGGGCCTGGGACAGGGGTCGAAGGGGGCTATGGCTACACCTTC. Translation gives CASRGPGTGVEGGYGYTF.

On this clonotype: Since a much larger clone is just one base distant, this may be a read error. CDR3 sequence reads: CASSFGSRDKCNEQFF. CDR3 DNA sequence: TGTGCCAGCAGCTTCGGGTCCCGGGACAAGTGCAATGAGCAGTTCTTC. The chain employs TRBV7-6 and TRBJ2-1; weak D call: TRBD1 (6 bases). The V end was cut by 3 bases, the J end by 6 bases, with 18 bases between. The V gene's germline CDR1 is SGHVS and CDR2 FNYEAQ. The CDR3 runs to 16 residues.

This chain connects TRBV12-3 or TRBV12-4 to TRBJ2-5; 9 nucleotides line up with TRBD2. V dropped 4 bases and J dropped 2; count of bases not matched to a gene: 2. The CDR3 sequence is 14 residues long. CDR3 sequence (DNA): TGTGCCAGCAGTTGGGCGGGGGGGCAAGAGACCCAGTACTTC. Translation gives CASSWAGGQETQYF.

The CDR3 DNA reads TGTGCCAGCAGTCTCCAGCCCCGAACAAACACCGGGGAGCTGTTTTTT. As protein: CASSLQPRTNTGELFF. V and J are TRBV2 and TRBJ2-2; D not certain. The germline gives CDR1 SNHLY, CDR2 FYNNEI. The CDR3 is made up of 16 amino acids. Trimming removed 5 bases at V and 2 bases at J, with 15 bases between.

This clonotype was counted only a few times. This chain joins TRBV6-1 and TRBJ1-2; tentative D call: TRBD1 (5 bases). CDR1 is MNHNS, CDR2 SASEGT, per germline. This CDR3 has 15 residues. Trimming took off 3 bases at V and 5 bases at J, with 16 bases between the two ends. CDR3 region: CASSEIREPGYGYTF. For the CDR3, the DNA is TGTGCCAGCAGTGAGATCAGGGAACCCGGGTATGGCTACACCTTC.

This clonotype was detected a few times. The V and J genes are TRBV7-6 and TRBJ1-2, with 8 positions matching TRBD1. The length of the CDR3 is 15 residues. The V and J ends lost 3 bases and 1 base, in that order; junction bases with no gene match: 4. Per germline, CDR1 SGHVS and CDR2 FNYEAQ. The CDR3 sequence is CASSLGQDLNYGYTF. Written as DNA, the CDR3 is TGTGCCAGCAGCTTGGGACAGGATCTTAACTATGGCTACACCTTC. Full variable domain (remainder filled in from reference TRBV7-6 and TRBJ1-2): GAGVSQSPRYKVTKRGQDVALRCDPISGHVSLYWYRQALGQGPEFLTYFNYEAQQDKSGLPNDRFSAERPEGSISTLTIQRTEQRDSAMYRCASSLGQDLNYGYTFGSGTRLTVV.

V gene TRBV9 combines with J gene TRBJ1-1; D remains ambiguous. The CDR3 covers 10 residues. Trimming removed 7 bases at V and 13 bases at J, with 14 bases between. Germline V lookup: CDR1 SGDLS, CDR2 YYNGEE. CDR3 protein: CASGPIDGFF. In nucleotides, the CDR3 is TGTGCCAGCGGCCCGATTGATGGTTTCTTT.

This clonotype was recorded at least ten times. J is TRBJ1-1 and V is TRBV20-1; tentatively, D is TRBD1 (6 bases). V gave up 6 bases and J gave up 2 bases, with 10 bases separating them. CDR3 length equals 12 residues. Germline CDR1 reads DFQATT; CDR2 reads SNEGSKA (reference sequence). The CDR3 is CSAWDINTEAFF. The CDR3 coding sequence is TGCAGTGCCTGGGACATCAACACTGAAGCTTTCTTT.

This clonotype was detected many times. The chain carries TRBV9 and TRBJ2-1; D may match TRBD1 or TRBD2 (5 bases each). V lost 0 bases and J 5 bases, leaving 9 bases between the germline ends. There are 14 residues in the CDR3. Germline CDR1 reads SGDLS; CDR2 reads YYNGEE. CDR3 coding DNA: TGTGCCAGCAGCGTAGGTGGGGGAAACAATGAGCAGTTCTTC. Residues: CASSVGGGNNEQFF.